This entry features one TCR beta chain sequence. The antigen is undetermined. This record comes from a study of lymphopenia after photon versus proton radiotherapy. Study outcomes and limitations: Survival link was tested only in deceased patients; proton benefit remains a possibility. After the lymphocyte nadir, photon-treated repertoires showed oligoclonal expansion, especially of CD8+ Temra cells.

The repertoire was sequenced with immunoSEQ multiplex PCR; TCRdb's copy has only in-frame clones and lacks some. The sample includes approximately 160,000 clones, about 85% seen only once; the top ten take 4% to 5%. CDR1 is MGHDK, CDR2 SYGVNS, per germline. The CDR3 is 15 amino acids. The V and J ends lost 4 bases and 11 bases, in that order; junction bases with no gene match: 7. Sequences were derived from peripheral blood, sampled from a patient treated with photon-based radiotherapy. The sequence was obtained from a man in his fifties or sixties with gastric cancer. This rearrangement joins TRBV25-1 to TRBJ1-6; the match to TRBD1 covers 11 bases. The CDR3 here is CASSGDRGYTAPLHF. CDR3 in DNA: TGTGCCAGCAGTGGGGACAGGGGGTATACGGCACCCCTCCACTTT.